Described below is a single T cell receptor beta chain sequence and its context. The target of this receptor is not known. No much larger clone exists at a distance of one base, and base qualities are not known. This specimen comes from a study of blood T cell repertoires in COVID-19 (dated by TCRdb to about 2020). For context, the study as a whole: Samples covering the acute and convalescent phases of COVID-19 were provided by collaborators in the United States, Italy and Spain. The prospective study material was composed of cDNA or gDNA derived from T cells, B-cell-depleted T cells, or PBMCs. Deeply sampled blood TCRbeta repertoires from subjects exposed to, actively infected with, or recovered from COVID-19 were included in the dataset. A freely available public database, intended as a resource for researchers studying the immune response to SARS-CoV-2, is where the repertoires were released. Samples came from the ongoing ImmuneRACE study (first 160 participants) plus 1,254 subjects from 6 global collaborators. A de-identified subject ID, COVID-19 status, age in years and sex were almost always included in the sample metadata. Where available, HLA class I and class II types were obtained from metadata supplied by the sample provider rather than from assay-based typing.

Beyond this particular receptor, the publication reports: The amount of clinical and demographic metadata varied by source and participant and was provided uncurated.

The collaborating institutions used their own protocols to collect whole blood in K2EDTA tubes. Collaborator samples were shipped for TCRbeta analysis as frozen whole blood, isolated PBMCs, or DNA extracted from either sample type. TCRbeta CDR3 regions were amplified from genomic DNA using the immunoSEQ Assay, a bias-controlled multiplex PCR. The original methods were these. Nucleated cell counts per sample were estimated from amplification of reference gene primers within the assay. To quantify the absolute abundance of each unique TCRbeta CDR3 rearrangement, sequence reads were collapsed and filtered. Productive Simpson clonality was computed per sample as the square root of Simpson's diversity index over productive rearrangements. The immuneACCESS repertoire file appears here via TCRdb, limited to in-frame rearrangements. These files lack a portion of the clones; in checked studies, under half of the deficit traces to unresolved V genes, and the cause of the others is not known. The V and J calls and clone size come from that table; D and trimming were worked out from the DNA. The sample table lists fewer than 70,000 clones, over 75% of them with a count of one. The top ten clonotypes cover roughly 2.9% of the sample.

At the junction V is shortened by 5 bases and J by 7 bases; bases outside the gene matches: 14. The CDR3 runs 16 amino acids, cysteine and phenylalanine included. The DNA shown is the 48-base CDR3, in frame from base 1. CDR1 and CDR2 are drawn from the germline V gene (reference sequence): LNHNV, YYDKDF. This receptor was identified in a man older than 75 with acute or convalescent COVID-19. Sequencing was performed on peripheral blood. The chain uses TRBV15 and TRBJ2-1; 7 middle bases align to TRBD2. DNA sequence: TGTGCCACCAGCCCGCGCCAGAGCGGGATAGTTAATGAGCAGTTCTTC. Its protein product is CATSPRQSGIVNEQFF.